This T cell receptor (beta chain) was retrieved from a study of T cell changes during pregnancy in multiple sclerosis. The table lists this clone with a count of one. Method: immunoSEQ multiplex PCR; TCRdb's copy keeps in-frame clones and lacks some. Of 90,000 to 95,000 clones listed, roughly 93% are singletons. Germline assignment: CDR1 MNHEY and CDR2 SVGAGI. Trimming took 2 bases from V and 7 from J, leaving 11 bases between them. The CDR3 contains 14 residues. The input for sequencing was peripheral blood, taken in the first trimester of pregnancy. V usage is TRBV6-5 and J usage is TRBJ1-4, with D possibly matching TRBD1 (6 bases). The clonotype was recovered from a female donor with multiple sclerosis, enrolled in a pregnancy study. CDR3 sequence: CASSYVGAGEKLFF. In nucleotides, the CDR3 is TGTGCCAGCAGTTACGTGGGGGCAGGTGAAAAACTGTTTTTT.